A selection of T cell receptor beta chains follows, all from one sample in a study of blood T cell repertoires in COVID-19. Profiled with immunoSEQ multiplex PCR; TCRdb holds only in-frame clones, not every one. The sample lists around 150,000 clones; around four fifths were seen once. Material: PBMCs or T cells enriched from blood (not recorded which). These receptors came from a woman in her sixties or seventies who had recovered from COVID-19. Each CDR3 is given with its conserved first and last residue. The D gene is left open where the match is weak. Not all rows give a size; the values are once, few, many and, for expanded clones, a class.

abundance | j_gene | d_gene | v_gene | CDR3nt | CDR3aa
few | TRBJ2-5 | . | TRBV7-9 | TGTGCCAGCAGTCGGGACCAAGAGACCCAGTACTTC | CASSRDQETQYF
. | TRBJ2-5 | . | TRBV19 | TGTGCCAGTAGTATGGGCGGTTCTTGGGGCGAGACCCAGTACTTC | CASSMGGSWGETQYF
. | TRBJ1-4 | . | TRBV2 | TGTGCCAGCAGTGCGTCCTTCGAAAAACTGTTTTTT | CASSASFEKLFF
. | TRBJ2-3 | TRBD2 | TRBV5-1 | TGCGCCAGCACCACTAGCGGGGCGAGCACAGATACGCAGTATTTT | CASTTSGASTDTQYF
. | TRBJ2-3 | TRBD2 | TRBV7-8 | TGTGCCAGCAGCTTGCGGACTAGCGGGTCTAGCACAGATACGCAGTATTTT | CASSLRTSGSSTDTQYF
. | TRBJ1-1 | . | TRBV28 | TGTGCCAGCAGTCACCCGGCCCGGGGCACTGAAGCTTTCTTT | CASSHPARGTEAFF
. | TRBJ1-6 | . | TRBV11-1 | TGTGCCAGCAGCTTAGCAGAGCGATCACCCCTCCACTTT | CASSLAERSPLHF
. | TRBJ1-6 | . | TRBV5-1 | TGCGCCAGCAGCTTGGGGGAGGGTAATTCACCCCTCCACTTT | CASSLGEGNSPLHF
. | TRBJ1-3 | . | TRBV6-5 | TGTGCCAGCAGTTACGAGTGGGGAAACACCATATATTTT | CASSYEWGNTIYF
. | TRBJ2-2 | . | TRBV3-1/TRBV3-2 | TGTGCCAGCAGCCAAGCCTTCCCCGCCGGGGAGCTGTTTTTT | CASSQAFPAGELFF
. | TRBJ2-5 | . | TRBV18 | TGTGCCAGCTCACCAGCGGGAGAGACCCAGTACTTC | CASSPAGETQYF
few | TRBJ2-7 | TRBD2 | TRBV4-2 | TGTGCCAGCAGCCAAGAGTATAGGGCGGGAGGCTCCTACGAGCAGTACTTC | CASSQEYRAGGSYEQYF
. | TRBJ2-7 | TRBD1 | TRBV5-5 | TGTGCCAGCAGCTTGGTGGTAGGACAGGGGAACGAGCAGTACTTC | CASSLVVGQGNEQYF
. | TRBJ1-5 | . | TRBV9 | TGTGCCAGCAGTTCGGTTCCGGAGTTCGGTCAGCCCCAGCATTTT | CASSSVPEFGQPQHF
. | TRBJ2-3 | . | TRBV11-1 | TGTGCCAGCAGCGGACCCGGGACACCCTCCACAGATACGCAGTATTTT | CASSGPGTPSTDTQYF
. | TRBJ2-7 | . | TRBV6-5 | TGTGCCAGCAGTTCCAGGGCCCTCCACGAGCAGTACTTC | CASSSRALHEQYF